The present TCR beta chain was sequenced within a study of blood T cell repertoires in COVID-19. With 6 bases removed from V and 7 bases from J, the gap between germline ends came to 16 bases. From germline, CDR1 is MDHEN and CDR2 SYDVKM. CDR3 size: 15 residues. Some clones are missing from TCRdb's copy, which holds only in-frame ones; the method was immunoSEQ multiplex PCR. The table lists tens of thousands of clones, more than 85% of them singletons. The sequence came from a woman in her seventies with active COVID-19. Sequencing input: peripheral blood. This chain links TRBV28 with TRBJ1-6; no clear D gene. Here the CDR3 DNA reads TGTGCCAGCAGGGGATGGGAGGGTCAGAATTCACCCCTCCACTTT. Protein: CASRGWEGQNSPLHF.